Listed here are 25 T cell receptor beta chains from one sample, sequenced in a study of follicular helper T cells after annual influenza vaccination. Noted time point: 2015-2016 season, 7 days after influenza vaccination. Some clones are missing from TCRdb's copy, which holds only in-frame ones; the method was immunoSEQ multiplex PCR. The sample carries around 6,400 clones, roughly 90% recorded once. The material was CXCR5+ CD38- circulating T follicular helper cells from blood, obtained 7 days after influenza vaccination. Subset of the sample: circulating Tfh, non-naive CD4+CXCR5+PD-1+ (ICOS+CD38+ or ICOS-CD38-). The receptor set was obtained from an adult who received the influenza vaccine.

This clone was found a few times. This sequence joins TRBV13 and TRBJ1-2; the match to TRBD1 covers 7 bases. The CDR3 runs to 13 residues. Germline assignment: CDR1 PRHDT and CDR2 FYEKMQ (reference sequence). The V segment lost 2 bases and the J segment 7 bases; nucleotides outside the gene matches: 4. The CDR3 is CASSLRQGSGYTF. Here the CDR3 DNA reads TGTGCCAGCAGCTTACGACAGGGCAGTGGCTACACCTTC. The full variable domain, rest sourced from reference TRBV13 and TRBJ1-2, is AAGVIQSPRHLIKEKRETATLKCYPIPRHDTVYWYQQGPGQDPQFLISFYEKMQSDKGSIPDRFSAQQFSDYHSELNMSSLELGDSALYFCASSLRQGSGYTFGSGTRLTVV.

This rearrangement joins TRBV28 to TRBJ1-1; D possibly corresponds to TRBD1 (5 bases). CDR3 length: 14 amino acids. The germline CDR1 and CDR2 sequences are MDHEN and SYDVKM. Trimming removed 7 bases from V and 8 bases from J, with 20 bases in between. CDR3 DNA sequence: TGTGCCAGCAAAGAAAGGGACCGAGGAGCAGAAGCTTTCTTT. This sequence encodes CASKERDRGAEAFF. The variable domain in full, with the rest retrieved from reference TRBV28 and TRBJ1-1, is DVKVTQSSRYLVKRTGEKVFLECVQDMDHENMFWYRQDPGLGLRLIYFSYDVKMKEKGDIPEGYSVSREKKERFSLILESASTNQTSMYLCASKERDRGAEAFFGQGTRLTVV.

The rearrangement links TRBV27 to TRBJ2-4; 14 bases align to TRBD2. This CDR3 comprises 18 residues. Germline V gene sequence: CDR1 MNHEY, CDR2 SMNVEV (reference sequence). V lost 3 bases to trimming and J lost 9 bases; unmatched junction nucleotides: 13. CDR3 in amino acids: CASSLDGTSGRGFAIQYF. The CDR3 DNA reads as TGTGCCAGCAGTTTGGACGGGACTAGCGGGAGAGGTTTCGCCATTCAGTACTTC.

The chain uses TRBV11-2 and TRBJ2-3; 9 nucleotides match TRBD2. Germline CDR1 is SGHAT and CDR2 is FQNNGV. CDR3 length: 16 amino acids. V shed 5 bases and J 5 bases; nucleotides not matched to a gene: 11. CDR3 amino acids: CASSKWIAGDVDTQYF. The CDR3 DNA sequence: TGTGCCAGCAGCAAGTGGATAGCGGGAGACGTAGATACGCAGTATTTT. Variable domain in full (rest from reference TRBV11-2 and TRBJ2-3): EAGVAQSPRYKIIEKRQSVAFWCNPISGHATLYWYQQILGQGPKLLIQFQNNGVVDDSQLPKDRFSAERLKGVDSTLKIQPAKLEDSAVYLCASSKWIAGDVDTQYFGPGTRLTVL.

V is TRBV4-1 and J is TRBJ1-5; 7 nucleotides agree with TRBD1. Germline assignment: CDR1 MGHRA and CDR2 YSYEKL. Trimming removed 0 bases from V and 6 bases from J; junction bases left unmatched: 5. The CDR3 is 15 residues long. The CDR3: CASSQDPTGFQPQHF. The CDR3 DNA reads TGCGCCAGCAGCCAAGACCCGACAGGGTTTCAGCCCCAGCATTTT.

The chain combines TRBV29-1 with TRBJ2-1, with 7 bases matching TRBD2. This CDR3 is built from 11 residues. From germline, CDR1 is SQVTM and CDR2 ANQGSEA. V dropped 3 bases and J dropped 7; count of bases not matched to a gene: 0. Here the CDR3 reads CSVDGGNEQFF. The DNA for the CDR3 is TGCAGCGTTGACGGGGGGAATGAGCAGTTCTTC.

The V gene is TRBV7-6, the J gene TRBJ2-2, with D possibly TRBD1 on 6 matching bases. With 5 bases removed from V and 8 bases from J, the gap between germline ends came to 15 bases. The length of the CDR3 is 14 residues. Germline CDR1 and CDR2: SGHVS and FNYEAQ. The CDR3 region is CASSQGQFQGELFF. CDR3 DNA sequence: TGTGCCAGCAGCCAAGGACAGTTCCAAGGGGAGCTGTTTTTT.

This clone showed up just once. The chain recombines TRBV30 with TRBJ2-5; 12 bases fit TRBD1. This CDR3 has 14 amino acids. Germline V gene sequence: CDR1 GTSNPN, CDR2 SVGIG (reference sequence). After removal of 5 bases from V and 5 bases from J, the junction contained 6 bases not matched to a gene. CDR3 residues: CAWGTGGRRETQYF. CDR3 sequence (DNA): TGTGCCTGGGGGACAGGGGGCAGAAGGGAGACCCAGTACTTC.

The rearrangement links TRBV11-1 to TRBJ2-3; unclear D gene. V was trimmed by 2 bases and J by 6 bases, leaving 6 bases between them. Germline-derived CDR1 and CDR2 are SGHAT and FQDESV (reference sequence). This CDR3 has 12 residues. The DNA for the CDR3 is TGTGCCAGCAGCTTATATCTCGATACGCAGTATTTT. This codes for CASSLYLDTQYF. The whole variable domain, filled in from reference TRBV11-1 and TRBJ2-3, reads EAEVAQSPRYKITEKSQAVAFWCDPISGHATLYWYRQILGQGPELLVQFQDESVVDDSQLPKDRFSAERLKGVDSTLKIQPAELGDSAMYLCASSLYLDTQYFGPGTRLTVL.

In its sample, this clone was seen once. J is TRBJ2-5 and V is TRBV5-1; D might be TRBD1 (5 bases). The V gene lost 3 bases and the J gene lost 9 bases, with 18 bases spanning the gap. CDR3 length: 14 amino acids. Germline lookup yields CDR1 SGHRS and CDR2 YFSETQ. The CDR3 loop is CASSSTQVGMAQYF. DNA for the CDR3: TGCGCCAGCAGCTCGACACAGGTGGGCATGGCCCAGTACTTC. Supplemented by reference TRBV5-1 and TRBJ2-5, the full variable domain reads KAGVTQTPRYLIKTRGQQVTLSCSPISGHRSVSWYQQTPGQGLQFLFEYFSETQRNKGNFPGRFSGRQFSNSRSEMNVSTLELGDSALYLCASSSTQVGMAQYFGPGTRLLVL.

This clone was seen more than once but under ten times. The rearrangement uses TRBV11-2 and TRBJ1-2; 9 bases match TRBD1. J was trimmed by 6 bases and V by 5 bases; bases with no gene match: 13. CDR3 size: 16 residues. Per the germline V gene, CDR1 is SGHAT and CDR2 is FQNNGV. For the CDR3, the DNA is TGTGCCAGCAGCGTCGTTACAGGGGGCGTAGGAGATGGCTACACCTTC. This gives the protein CASSVVTGGVGDGYTF.

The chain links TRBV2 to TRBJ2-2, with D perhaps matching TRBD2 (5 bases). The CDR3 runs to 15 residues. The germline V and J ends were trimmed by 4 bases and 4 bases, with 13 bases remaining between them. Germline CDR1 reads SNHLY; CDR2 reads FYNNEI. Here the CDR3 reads CASSVLRVRTGELFF. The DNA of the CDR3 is TGTGCCAGCAGTGTTCTGAGGGTTCGCACCGGGGAGCTGTTTTTT. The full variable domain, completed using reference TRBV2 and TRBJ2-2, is EPEVTQTPSHQVTQMGQEVILRCVPISNHLYFYWYRQILGQKVEFLVSFYNNEISEKSEIFDDQFSVERPDGSNFTLKIRSTKLEDSAMYFCASSVLRVRTGELFFGEGSRLTVL.

Here the CDR3 reads CASSQDPAGENTEAFF. CDR3 coding DNA: TGCGCCAGCAGCCAAGATCCCGCCGGGGAGAACACTGAAGCTTTCTTT. J is TRBJ1-1 and V is TRBV4-3, with D uncertain. CDR1 and CDR2 (germline): LGHNA, YSLEER. V was clipped by 0 bases and J by 1 base, with 12 bases between them. The CDR3 length is 16 residues.

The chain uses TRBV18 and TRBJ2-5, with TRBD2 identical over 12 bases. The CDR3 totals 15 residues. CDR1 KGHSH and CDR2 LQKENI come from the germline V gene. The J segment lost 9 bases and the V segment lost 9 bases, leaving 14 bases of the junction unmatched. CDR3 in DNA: TGTGCCAGTTCGTCCGGGACTAGCGGGCCTGCGGCCCAGTACTTC. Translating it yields CASSSGTSGPAAQYF.

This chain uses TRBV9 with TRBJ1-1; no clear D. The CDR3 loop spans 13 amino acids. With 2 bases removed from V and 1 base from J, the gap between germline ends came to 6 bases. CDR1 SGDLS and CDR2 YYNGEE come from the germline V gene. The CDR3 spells CASSVAWNTEAFF. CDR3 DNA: TGTGCCAGCAGCGTCGCCTGGAACACTGAAGCTTTCTTT. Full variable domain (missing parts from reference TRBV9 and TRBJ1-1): DSGVTQTPKHLITATGQRVTLRCSPRSGDLSVYWYQQSLDQGLQFLIQYYNGEERAKGNILERFSAQQFPDLHSELNLSSLELGDSALYFCASSVAWNTEAFFGQGTRLTVV.

The CDR3 DNA reads TGTGCCAGCAGCCCCTCTAAGTTGGGACTAGCGGGTTCGGCCGGGGAGCTGTTTTTT. Protein: CASSPSKLGLAGSAGELFF. The V gene is TRBV7-9, the J gene TRBJ2-2; 12 nucleotides line up with TRBD2. The germline V gene encodes CDR1 SEHNR and CDR2 FQNEAQ (reference sequence). This CDR3 region has 19 residues. The V segment lost 5 bases and the J segment 6 bases; nucleotides outside the gene matches: 16.

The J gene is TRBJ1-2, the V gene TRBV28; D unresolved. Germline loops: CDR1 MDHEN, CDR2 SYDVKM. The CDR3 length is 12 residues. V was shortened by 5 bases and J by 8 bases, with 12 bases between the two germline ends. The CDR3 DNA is TGTGCCAGCAGTCTAGGAGGGTCCGGCTACACCTTC. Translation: CASSLGGSGYTF.

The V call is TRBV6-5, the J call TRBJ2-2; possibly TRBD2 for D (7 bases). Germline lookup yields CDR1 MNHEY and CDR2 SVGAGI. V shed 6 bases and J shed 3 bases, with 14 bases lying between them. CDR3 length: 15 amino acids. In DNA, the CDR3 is TGTGCCAGCAGGGACGGGGGGCCCGACACCGGGGAGCTGTTTTTT. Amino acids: CASRDGGPDTGELFF.

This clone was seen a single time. CDR3 sequence reads: CSVSRDRVTGRAFF. The CDR3 DNA reads TGCAGCGTCTCCCGGGACAGGGTGACGGGTAGGGCTTTCTTT. The chain links TRBV29-1 to TRBJ1-1, with 9 positions matching TRBD1. The CDR3 consists of 14 residues. Germline V gives CDR1 SQVTM, CDR2 ANQGSEA. The V segment lost 6 bases and the J segment 11 bases; nucleotides outside the gene matches: 16.

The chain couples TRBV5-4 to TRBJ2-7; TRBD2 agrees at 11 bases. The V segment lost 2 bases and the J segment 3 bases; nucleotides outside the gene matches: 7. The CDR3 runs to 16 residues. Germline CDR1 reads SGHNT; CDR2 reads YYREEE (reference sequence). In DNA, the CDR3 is TGTGCCAGCAGCTTTAAAGGGACTAGCGGACTCTACGAGCAGTACTTC. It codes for CASSFKGTSGLYEQYF.

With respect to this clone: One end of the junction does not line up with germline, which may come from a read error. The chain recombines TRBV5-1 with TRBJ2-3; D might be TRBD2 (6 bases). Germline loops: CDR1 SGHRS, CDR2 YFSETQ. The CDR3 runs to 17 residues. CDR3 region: CASSHGMAAGSTHTQYF. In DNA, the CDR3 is TGCGCCAGCAGCCACGGTATGGCGGCGGGGTCCACACATACGCAGTATTTT.

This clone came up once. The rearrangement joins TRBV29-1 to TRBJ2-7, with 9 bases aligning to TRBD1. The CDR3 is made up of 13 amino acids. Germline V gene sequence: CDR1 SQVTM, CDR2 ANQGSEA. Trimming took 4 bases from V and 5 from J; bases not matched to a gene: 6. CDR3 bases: TGCAGCGTTGGGCGGGACAGGGACCACGAGCAGTACTTC. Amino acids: CSVGRDRDHEQYF.

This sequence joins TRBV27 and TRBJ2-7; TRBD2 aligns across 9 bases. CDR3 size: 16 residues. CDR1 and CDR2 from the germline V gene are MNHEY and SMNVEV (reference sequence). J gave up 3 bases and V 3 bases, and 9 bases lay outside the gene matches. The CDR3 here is CASSFPLGGGDYEQYF. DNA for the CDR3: TGTGCCAGCAGTTTCCCCTTGGGCGGGGGGGACTACGAGCAGTACTTC.

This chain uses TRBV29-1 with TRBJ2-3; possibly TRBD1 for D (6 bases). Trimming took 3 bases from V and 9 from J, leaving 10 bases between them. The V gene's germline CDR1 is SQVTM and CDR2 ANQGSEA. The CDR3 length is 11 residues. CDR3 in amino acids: CSVDRGDTQYF. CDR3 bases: TGCAGCGTTGACAGGGGAGACACGCAGTATTTT.

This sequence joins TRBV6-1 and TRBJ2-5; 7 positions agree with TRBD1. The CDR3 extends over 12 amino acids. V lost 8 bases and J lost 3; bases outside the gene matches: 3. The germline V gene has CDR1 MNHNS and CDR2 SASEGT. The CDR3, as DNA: TGTGCCAGCGACAGGGTGGAAGAGACCCAGTACTTC. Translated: CASDRVEETQYF.